This T cell receptor beta chain stems from a study of vaccination and CD4 T cells after COVID-19. Study information: Post-diagnosis, post-COVID samples were collected after a median approximately 100 days, ranging 35 to 161. Stimulation of the cells used overlapping spike peptide pools from SARS-CoV-2 and from the common cold coronaviruses HCoV-NL63, HCoV-OC43 and HCoV-229E. Median time from second vaccine dose to sampling was just over 70 days (14 to 241).

An Oncomine TCR Beta short-read assay was used to sequence the DNA from cultured CD4+ T cells. One entry per CDR3 protein results from TCRdb running MiXCR on the PCR reads. This table holds 25,000 to 30,000 distinct CDR3 sequences, around 33% found once. Time point defined: late sampling 161 to 241 days after vaccination in a few convalescent patients. Stated treatment: roughly 10-day PBMC culture with coronavirus spike peptide pools or control peptides (ViraFEST assay). Details on this clonotype: No antigen is known for it.

V dropped 6 bases and J dropped 6 bases, with 15 bases sitting between them. The CDR3 has 13 residues. Looked up from germline, CDR1 is LNHDA and CDR2 is SQIVND (reference sequence). Sequenced material: CD4+ T cells from blood, cultured in vitro, taken about 7 months after SARS-CoV-2 vaccination. The chain combines TRBV19 with TRBJ2-7; D might be TRBD2 (5 bases). The TCR sequence derives from a human donor who had recovered from COVID-19. CDR3 sequence (DNA): TGTGCCAGTAGAACCCCACTAGACGGCGAGCAGTACTTC. Translated: CASRTPLDGEQYF.